A single sample is the source of the 17 T cell receptor beta chains below, sequenced in a study of T cells after yellow fever vaccination (dated by TCRdb to 2018 to 2020). Sample treatment or condition, as interpreted from the label and publication: live attenuated yellow fever vaccine strain. Library preparation employed 5' RACE. Sequencing used an Illumina HiSeq 2500. TCRdb applied fastp at Q25 and MiXCR to the public reads, then kept only in-frame beta chains. Identical CDR3 protein sequences are pooled into one entry, listed with their most common genes and DNA. The sample table contains a few hundred thousand distinct CDR3 sequences; only one count was recorded for approximately 8% of them. The ten top clones hold approximately 18% of the sample. The sequencing here drew on PBMCs, taken about 41 days after the first yellow fever vaccination. These receptors originate from a man aged 18-30 years who received the YFV17D yellow fever vaccine.

The gene calls are TRBV6-5 and TRBJ1-2; D gene uncertain. Per germline, CDR1 MNHEY and CDR2 SVGAGI. The CDR3 has 11 residues. The CDR3 region has the DNA TGTGCGGTCTCGGAGGGCTATGGCTACACCTTC. Its translation is CAVSEGYGYTF.

The J gene is TRBJ2-7, the V gene TRBV7-9, with 10 bases fitting TRBD1. The CDR3 is 18 amino acids. V lost 3 bases and J lost 6; bases outside the gene matches: 17. Germline CDR1 and CDR2: SEHNR and FQNEAQ (reference sequence). CDR3 loop: CASSFRLPIRQGAVEQYV. CDR3 DNA sequence: TGTGCCAGCAGCTTCAGACTCCCCATACGACAGGGGGCGGTCGAGCAGTACGTC.

This sequence joins TRBV29-1 and TRBJ2-2, with D possibly TRBD1 on 5 matching bases. This CDR3 has 13 residues. In germline, CDR1 is SQVTM, CDR2 ANQGSEA. V shed 5 bases and J shed 2 bases, with 9 bases lying between them. The DNA of the CDR3 is TGCAGCGTTTATCAGGGCAACACCGGGGAGCTGTTTTTT. Translated, it gives CSVYQGNTGELFF.

In its sample, this clonotype was seen a few times. The V and J genes are TRBV29-1 and TRBJ2-5, with D unclear. The CDR3 has 12 residues. CDR1 and CDR2 from the germline V gene are SQVTM and ANQGSEA. The V end was cut by 4 bases, the J end by 4 bases, with 10 bases between. The CDR3 reads CSVVRTGETQYF. Written as DNA, the CDR3 is TGCAGCGTTGTTAGGACGGGAGAGACCCAGTACTTC.

CDR3 nucleotides: TGCAGCGTTATGACAGGAGCCTATGGCTACACCTTC. As protein: CSVMTGAYGYTF. This chain uses TRBV29-1 with TRBJ1-2; maybe TRBD1 (6 bases). The CDR3 extends over 12 amino acids. Per the germline V gene, CDR1 is SQVTM and CDR2 is ANQGSEA. Trimming took off 5 bases at V and 4 bases at J, with 11 bases between the two ends.

Only a few counts were recorded for this clonotype. The rearrangement uses TRBV18 and TRBJ2-1, with no clear D. CDR3 length: 13 amino acids. Germline-derived CDR1 and CDR2 are KGHSH and LQKENI. The germline V and J ends were trimmed by 1 base and 6 bases, with 7 bases remaining between them. In DNA form, the CDR3 reads TGTGCCAGCTCACCACGTGAGCTCAATGAGCAGTTCTTC. Its protein product is CASSPRELNEQFF.

The V gene is TRBV28, the J gene TRBJ2-5; D is unclear. CDR1 is MDHEN, CDR2 SYDVKM, per germline. CDR3 length: 16 amino acids. Deletions cut 3 bases from V and 2 bases from J, with 16 bases between. The CDR3 sequence is CASSFLVGEYQETQYF. The DNA of the CDR3 is TGTGCCAGCAGTTTTTTGGTCGGAGAATATCAAGAGACCCAGTACTTC. Full variable domain (rest looked up from reference TRBV28 and TRBJ2-5): DVKVTQSSRYLVKRTGEKVFLECVQDMDHENMFWYRQDPGLGLRLIYFSYDVKMKEKGDIPEGYSVSREKKERFSLILESASTNQTSMYLCASSFLVGEYQETQYFGPGTRLLVL.

The V gene is TRBV12-3 or TRBV12-4, the J gene TRBJ1-3; D is undetermined. V was cut by 6 bases and J by 0 bases, with 12 bases left in between. The CDR3 contains 15 residues. As DNA, the CDR3 is TGTGCCAGCAGGCGCGACGGGAACTCTGGAAACACCATATATTTT. Translating gives CASRRDGNSGNTIYF.

In its sample, this clonotype was seen a few times. The V and J genes are TRBV6-1 and TRBJ2-5, with D tentatively TRBD2 (6 bases). The CDR3 sequence is 15 residues long. From germline, CDR1 is MNHNS and CDR2 SASEGT. The V end lost 6 bases, the J end lost 2 bases, and 16 bases lay between the germline ends. The CDR3 DNA is TGTGCCAGCAGAGCACCTCATGGGGGGCAAGAGACCCAGTACTTC. Translated, it gives CASRAPHGGQETQYF.

This clonotype came up a few times. J is TRBJ2-3 and V is TRBV7-3; 12 bases are a match to TRBD2. Trimming took 2 bases from V and 5 from J; bases not matched to a gene: 2. CDR3 length: 15 residues. Germline V gene data show CDR1 as SGHTA and CDR2 as FQGTGA. CDR3 sequence reads: CASSLSSGGGDTQYF. In DNA, the CDR3 is TGTGCCAGCAGCTTATCTAGCGGGGGGGGAGATACGCAGTATTTT.

The J gene is TRBJ2-5, the V gene TRBV20-1, with TRBD2 as a possible D gene (6 bases). Germline assignment: CDR1 DFQATT and CDR2 SNEGSKA (reference sequence). The V gene lost 3 bases and the J gene lost 2 bases, with 7 bases spanning the gap. CDR3 length: 12 residues. CDR3 protein: CSAREGQETQYF. The CDR3 DNA reads as TGCAGTGCTAGGGAGGGACAAGAGACCCAGTACTTC.

The gene calls are TRBV12-3 or TRBV12-4 and TRBJ1-5; possibly TRBD1 for D (5 bases). Trimming took 5 bases from V and 10 from J, leaving 15 bases between them. The CDR3 totals 13 residues. CDR3: CASSRGTASPQHF. CDR3 DNA sequence: TGTGCCAGCAGTCGCGGGACCGCGTCACCCCAGCATTTT.

This clonotype was seen more than once but under ten times. The chain uses TRBV5-8 and TRBJ2-3, with 12 bases aligning to TRBD2. Germline V gene sequence: CDR1 SGHTS, CDR2 YDEGEE. There are 15 residues in the CDR3. Trimming took 0 bases from V and 8 from J; bases not matched to a gene: 4. In DNA, the CDR3 is TGTGCCAGCAGCTTGGTCCTAGCGGGGGGGGCTACGCAGTATTTT. Protein sequence: CASSLVLAGGATQYF.

There are a few counts of this clonotype. The chain recombines TRBV15 with TRBJ1-1, with D possibly being TRBD1 (5 bases). CDR1 and CDR2 (germline): LNHNV, YYDKDF (reference sequence). V gave up 0 bases and J gave up 2 bases, with 16 bases separating them. The CDR3 sequence is 17 residues long. This CDR3 reads CATSRDPGQGLNTEAFF. In DNA form, the CDR3 reads TGTGCCACCAGCAGAGATCCCGGGCAGGGTTTAAACACTGAAGCTTTCTTT.

This clonotype was counted only a few times. The V call is TRBV5-1, the J call TRBJ2-7, with D possibly being TRBD2 (6 bases). The CDR3 length is 15 residues. V lost 0 bases to trimming and J lost 3 bases, with 13 bases between them. Per germline, CDR1 SGHRS and CDR2 YFSETQ. CDR3 in amino acids: CASSLVAGPFYEQYF. DNA of the CDR3: TGCGCCAGCAGCTTGGTGGCGGGACCTTTCTACGAGCAGTACTTC.

The rearrangement uses TRBV18 and TRBJ1-2; D gene unclear. This CDR3 region has 13 residues. Germline V lookup: CDR1 KGHSH, CDR2 LQKENI. V lost 3 bases and J 5 bases, leaving 10 bases between the germline ends. CDR3 loop: CASSPEVSYGYTF. CDR3 coding DNA: TGTGCCAGCTCACCCGAGGTGTCATATGGCTACACCTTC.

This clonotype was observed a few times. The J gene is TRBJ1-5, the V gene TRBV5-1; 7 bases agree with TRBD1. J was trimmed by 6 bases and V by 2 bases; bases with no gene match: 8. The CDR3 is 15 amino acids. CDR1 and CDR2 (germline): SGHRS, YFSETQ. The CDR3 loop reads CASSLEGAFGQPQHF. CDR3 sequence (DNA): TGCGCCAGCAGCTTAGAGGGGGCGTTCGGTCAGCCCCAGCATTTT.